Listed here are 6 T cell receptor beta chains from one sample, sequenced in a study of T-cell reconstitution after alpha-beta-depleted transplantation in children. Unique molecular identifiers were used in preparing the TCRbeta library. Via MiXCR, TCRdb re-called the PCR reads, giving one row per CDR3 protein. The data contain about 1,000,000 distinct CDR3 sequences, about 31% of them singletons. This material consisted of PBMCs, mostly from graft donor cells, taken 360 days after TCRalphabeta/CD19-depleted stem cell transplant. The source is a boy under three years old who had a stem cell transplant for SCID, so the T cells may come from the graft donor.

The chain uses TRBV30 and TRBJ2-1; D remains ambiguous. There are 12 residues in the CDR3. Germline CDR1 and CDR2: GTSNPN and SVGIG (reference sequence). The germline V and J ends were trimmed by 5 bases and 4 bases, with 9 bases remaining between them. CDR3 region: CAWEPGYNEQFF. The DNA for the CDR3 is TGTGCCTGGGAACCGGGTTACAATGAGCAGTTCTTC.

This clonotype showed up just a few times. The rearrangement links TRBV5-1 to TRBJ2-5; 10 bases are shared with TRBD2. The V gene's germline CDR1 is SGHRS and CDR2 YFSETQ. This CDR3 region has 16 residues. Unmatched junction bases numbered 10, after V lost 6 bases and J lost 2 bases. The CDR3 region has the DNA TGCGCCAGCACCCTTCTAGCGGGGGCCACTCAAGAGACCCAGTACTTC. Protein sequence: CASTLLAGATQETQYF.

The genes are TRBV7-2 and TRBJ2-5; D tentatively fits TRBD1 or TRBD2 (5 bases each). In germline, CDR1 is SGHTA, CDR2 FQGNSA. V was cut by 5 bases and J by 2 bases, with 21 bases left in between. The CDR3 has 17 amino acids. The CDR3 protein is CASSQRSVRDQQETQYF. Written as DNA, the CDR3 is TGTGCCAGCAGCCAGAGGTCTGTCCGGGACCAACAAGAGACCCAGTACTTC.

J is TRBJ2-1 and V is TRBV24-1, with D possibly called TRBD1 or TRBD2 (5 bases each). V lost 8 bases and J 11 bases, leaving 9 bases between the germline ends. The CDR3 consists of 10 residues. CDR1 and CDR2 (germline): KGHDR, SFDVKD. For the CDR3, the DNA is TGTGCCACCAAATTGGGACAGCAGTTCTTC. Amino acids: CATKLGQQFF.

This clonotype was found a few times. The chain combines TRBV7-9 with TRBJ1-3; D gene unclear. The germline V gene has CDR1 SEHNR and CDR2 FQNEAQ (reference sequence). V gave up 4 bases and J gave up 6 bases, with 13 bases separating them. This CDR3 has 14 residues. The CDR3, as DNA: TGTGCCAGCAGCTCAAGGGCCTTGATAAACACCATATATTTT. Its translation: CASSSRALINTIYF.

J is TRBJ1-1 and V is TRBV12-3 or TRBV12-4; a possible D gene is TRBD1 (5 bases). This CDR3 has 16 amino acids. V was trimmed by 7 bases and J by 1 base, leaving 19 bases between them. The CDR3 loop reads CASIRLLGQGNTEAFF. The CDR3 DNA is TGTGCCAGCATCCGCCTACTTGGGCAGGGGAACACTGAAGCTTTCTTT.